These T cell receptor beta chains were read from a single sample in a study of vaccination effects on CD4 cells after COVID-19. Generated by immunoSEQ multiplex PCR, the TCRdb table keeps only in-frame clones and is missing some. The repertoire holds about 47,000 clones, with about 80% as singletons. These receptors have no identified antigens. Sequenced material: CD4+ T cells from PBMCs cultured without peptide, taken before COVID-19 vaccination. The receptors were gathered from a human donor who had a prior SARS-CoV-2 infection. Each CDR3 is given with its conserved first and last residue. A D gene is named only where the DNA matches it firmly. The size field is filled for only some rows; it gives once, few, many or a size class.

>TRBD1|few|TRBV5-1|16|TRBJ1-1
CASRTGTGGFNTEAFF
TGCGCCAGCAGAACCGGGACAGGGGGCTTTAACACTGAAGCTTTCTTT
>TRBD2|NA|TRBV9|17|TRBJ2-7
CASSVASGRAGAYEQYF
TGTGCCAGCAGCGTAGCTAGCGGGAGGGCCGGGGCCTACGAGCAGTACTTC
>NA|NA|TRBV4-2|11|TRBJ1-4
CASSLREKLFF
TGTGCCAGCAGTTTAAGAGAAAAACTGTTTTTT
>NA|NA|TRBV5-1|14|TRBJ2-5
CASSLEGAGETQYF
TGCGCCAGCAGCTTGGAGGGCGCCGGGGAGACCCAGTACTTC
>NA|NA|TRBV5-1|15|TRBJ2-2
CASQTVGFNTGELFF
TGCGCCAGCCAAACGGTGGGGTTCAACACCGGGGAGCTGTTTTTT
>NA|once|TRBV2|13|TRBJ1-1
CASRTPRTAEAFF
TGTGCCAGCAGGACCCCCAGAACTGCAGAAGCTTTCTTT
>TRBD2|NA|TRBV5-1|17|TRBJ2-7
CASSSLTSGGRTDEQYF
TGCGCCAGCAGCTCCCTGACTAGCGGGGGCCGCACCGACGAGCAGTACTTC
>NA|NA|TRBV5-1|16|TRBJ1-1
CASSLRTRVPNTEAFF
TGCGCCAGCAGCTTAAGGACCCGCGTCCCAAACACTGAAGCTTTCTTT
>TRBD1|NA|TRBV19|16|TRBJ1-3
CASSIQGAFSGNTIYF
TGTGCCAGTAGTATACAGGGGGCCTTCTCTGGAAACACCATATATTTT
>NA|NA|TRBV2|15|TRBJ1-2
CASSAVDVGGAGYTF
TGTGCCAGCAGTGCGGTTGATGTCGGAGGGGCGGGCTACACCTTC
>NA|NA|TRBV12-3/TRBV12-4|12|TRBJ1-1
CASSLDRPEAFF
TGTGCCAGCAGTTTAGACAGGCCTGAAGCTTTCTTT
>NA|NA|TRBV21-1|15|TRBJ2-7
CASSKEGTPSYEQYF
TGTGCCAGCAGCAAAGAAGGGACCCCCTCCTACGAGCAGTACTTC
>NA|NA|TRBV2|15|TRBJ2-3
CASSDTIDAGDTQYF
TGTGCCAGCAGTGACACTATCGACGCGGGAGATACGCAGTATTTT
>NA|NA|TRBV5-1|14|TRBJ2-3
CASSLSVSTDTQYF
TGCGCCAGCAGCTTAAGCGTGAGCACAGATACGCAGTATTTT
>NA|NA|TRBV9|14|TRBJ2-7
CASSVGIGSYEQYF
TGTGCCAGCAGCGTAGGAATAGGGTCCTACGAGCAGTACTTC
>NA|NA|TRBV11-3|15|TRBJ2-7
CASSLMSGFSYEQYF
TGTGCCAGCAGCCTGATGAGCGGGTTCTCCTACGAGCAGTACTTC
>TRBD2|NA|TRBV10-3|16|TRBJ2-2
CAISDPSGGAAGELFF
TGTGCCATCAGTGATCCGAGCGGGGGGGCGGCCGGGGAGCTGTTTTTT
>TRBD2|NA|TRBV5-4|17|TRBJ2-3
CASSLRVLAGGEDTQYF
TGTGCCAGCAGCTTGAGGGTACTAGCGGGGGGTGAAGATACGCAGTATTTT
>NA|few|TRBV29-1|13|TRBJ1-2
CSVEVRAGLGYTF
TGCAGCGTTGAAGTAAGGGCAGGGCTAGGCTACACCTTC
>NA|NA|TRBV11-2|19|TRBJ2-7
CASSLERGRFATNSYEQYF
TGTGCCAGCAGCTTAGAGAGGGGCCGTTTCGCTACTAACTCCTACGAGCAGTACTTC
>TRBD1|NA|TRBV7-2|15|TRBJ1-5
CASSPTGGLGGPQHF
TGTGCCAGCAGCCCCACAGGGGGCCTTGGTGGGCCCCAGCATTTT
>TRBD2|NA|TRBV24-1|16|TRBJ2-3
CATSDSRGGYTDTQYF
TGTGCCACCAGTGATTCGCGGGGGGGCTACACAGATACGCAGTATTTT
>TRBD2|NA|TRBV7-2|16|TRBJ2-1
CASSSNPVLAGGEQFF
TGTGCCAGCAGCTCCAACCCGGTACTAGCGGGAGGAGAGCAGTTCTTC
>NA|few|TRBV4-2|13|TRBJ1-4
CASSLRPIEKLFF
TGTGCCAGCAGCCTCCGACCAATTGAAAAACTGTTTTTT
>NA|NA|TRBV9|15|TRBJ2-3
CASSTTSRSTDTQYF
TGTGCCAGCAGCACCACTAGCAGGAGCACAGATACGCAGTATTTT
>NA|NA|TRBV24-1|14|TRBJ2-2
CATSPGWFTGELFF
TGTGCCACCAGTCCAGGGTGGTTCACCGGGGAGCTGTTTTTT